Below, one T cell receptor (beta chain) is given with its context. This specimen comes from a study of control samples from healthy donors and cancer patients. Trimming cost V 4 bases and J 6 bases; bases outside gene matches: 15. The length of the CDR3 is 16 residues. CDR1 SGHRS and CDR2 YFSETQ come from the germline V gene. This table comes from immunoSEQ multiplex PCR, and its TCRdb copy is limited to in-frame clones, with some not included. The data show roughly 450,000 clones, around nine tenths seen once. The sample comprised PBMCs. The TCR originated in a middle-aged man with head and neck cancer. The chain uses TRBV5-1 and TRBJ1-1; TRBD1 matches at 7 bases. The CDR3 spells CASSPNPGQSSAEAFF. The CDR3 DNA follows: TGCGCCAGCAGCCCTAACCCGGGACAGTCTTCCGCTGAAGCTTTCTTT.